Presented here are 32 T cell receptor beta chains from one specimen sequenced in a study of T-cell reconstitution after alpha-beta-depleted transplantation in children. Unique molecular identifiers were incorporated into the prepared TCRbeta library. TCRdb redid the calling of the PCR reads with MiXCR, one entry per CDR3 protein. The table has about a million distinct CDR3 sequences, 25% to 30% seen once. The sample in question was PBMCs, mostly from graft donor cells, obtained 360 days after TCRalphabeta/CD19-depleted stem cell transplant. Receptors were obtained from a boy under two years old who had a stem cell transplant for SCID, so the T cells may come from the graft donor.

In its sample, this clonotype was seen many times. This rearrangement joins TRBV30 to TRBJ1-1, with 9 bases matching TRBD1. With V trimmed by 5 bases and J by 7 bases, 20 bases remained unmatched. The CDR3 has 17 amino acids. Germline lookup yields CDR1 GTSNPN and CDR2 SVGIG (reference sequence). The CDR3 is CAWGWYRGRVPEGEAFF. The CDR3 nucleotides read TGTGCCTGGGGCTGGTACAGGGGGCGGGTCCCCGAGGGTGAAGCTTTCTTT.

This clonotype was seen more than once but under ten times. J is TRBJ2-5 and V is TRBV20-1, with D unclear. Trimming took 4 bases from V and 10 from J, leaving 19 bases between them. CDR1 and CDR2 from the germline V gene are DFQATT and SNEGSKA (reference sequence). The CDR3 spans 13 residues. CDR3 bases: TGCAGTGCTATTCAGGCTCCCGTGAGTGACCAGTACTTC. Residues: CSAIQAPVSDQYF.

The V call is TRBV27, the J call TRBJ2-2; 8 bases are shared with TRBD1. The CDR3 is 15 amino acids. J was trimmed by 4 bases and V by 5 bases; bases with no gene match: 6. Germline V gene data show CDR1 as MNHEY and CDR2 as SMNVEV (reference sequence). The CDR3 nucleotides read TGTGCCAGCAGTCCTCGACAGGGGATCACCGGGGAGCTGTTTTTT. Its protein product is CASSPRQGITGELFF.

The rearrangement joins TRBV27 to TRBJ2-1; D tentatively reads TRBD1 or TRBD2 (5 bases each). V was cut by 7 bases and J by 10 bases, with 11 bases left in between. CDR1 is MNHEY and CDR2 is SMNVEV in the germline V gene (reference sequence). The CDR3 has 11 residues. The CDR3 here is CASNRGREQFF. As DNA, the CDR3 is TGTGCCAGCAACCGGGGCCGAGAGCAGTTCTTC.

The chain couples TRBV10-3 to TRBJ1-2, with TRBD1 matching over 7 bases. The V gene end was trimmed by 4 bases and the J gene end by 3 bases; junction bases not matched to a gene: 2. Germline CDR1 and CDR2: ENHRY and SYGVKD. This CDR3 contains 13 residues. The CDR3 loop reads CAISGGTDYGYTF. In DNA form, the CDR3 reads TGTGCCATCAGTGGGGGGACAGACTATGGCTACACCTTC.

The sample holds a few counts of this clonotype. The chain links TRBV5-1 to TRBJ2-2; the D is unclear. There are 15 residues in the CDR3. Germline CDR1 is SGHRS and CDR2 is YFSETQ. Trimming pared 1 base from V and 6 bases from J, leaving 13 bases between. CDR3 protein: CASSLSPVFSGELFF. CDR3 sequence (DNA): TGCGCCAGCAGCTTGTCTCCAGTATTCTCCGGGGAGCTGTTTTTT.

The CDR3 loop is CASEIGSGANVLTF. In DNA, the CDR3 is TGTGCCAGCGAAATCGGCTCTGGGGCCAACGTCCTGACTTTC. The chain couples TRBV19 to TRBJ2-6, with D hard to call. This CDR3 contains 14 residues. With 9 bases removed from V and 0 bases from J, the gap between germline ends came to 9 bases. Germline-derived CDR1 and CDR2 are LNHDA and SQIVND (reference sequence).

The table lists this clonotype with a few counts. The V and J genes are TRBV7-8 and TRBJ1-1, with TRBD1 matching over 7 bases. CDR3 length equals 16 residues. V lost 3 bases, J lost 0 bases, and 7 bases stayed unmatched. In germline, CDR1 is SGHVS, CDR2 FQNEAQ. CDR3: CASSFRQGLLNTEAFF. The CDR3 nucleotides are TGTGCCAGCAGCTTTCGACAGGGTCTTCTGAACACTGAAGCTTTCTTT.

This clonotype was observed a handful of times. V is TRBV7-3 and J is TRBJ2-3; possibly TRBD1 or TRBD2 for D (6 bases each). V dropped 5 bases and J dropped 8 bases, with 20 bases sitting between them. The CDR3 has 15 residues. Germline lookup yields CDR1 SGHTA and CDR2 FQGTGA. The CDR3 region is CASSPRGQADLTQYF. Written as DNA, the CDR3 is TGTGCCAGCAGCCCCCGGGGGCAGGCCGATCTTACGCAGTATTTT. The complete variable domain, with remaining parts taken from reference TRBV7-3 and TRBJ2-3, reads GAGVSQTPSNKVTEKGKYVELRCDPISGHTALYWYRQSLGQGPEFLIYFQGTGAADDSGLPNDRFFAVRPEGSVSTLKIQRTERGDSAVYLCASSPRGQADLTQYFGPGTRLTVL.

J is TRBJ1-2 and V is TRBV12-3 or TRBV12-4, with TRBD1 as a possible D gene (6 bases). Deletions cut 4 bases from V and 3 bases from J, with 15 bases between. The CDR3 totals 15 residues. This CDR3 reads CASSWAQGAHYGYTF. CDR3 sequence (DNA): TGTGCCAGCAGTTGGGCACAGGGAGCCCACTATGGCTACACCTTC.

This clonotype was seen only a few times. CDR3 sequence: CASSQAISQRGAVPLGQYF. The CDR3 DNA sequence: TGCGCCAGCAGCCAAGCTATTAGCCAGCGGGGGGCCGTCCCCCTCGGGCAGTACTTC. V gene TRBV4-1 combines with J gene TRBJ2-7; 9 bases line up with TRBD2. CDR1 is MGHRA and CDR2 is YSYEKL in the germline V gene. CDR3 size: 19 residues. Trimming took 1 base from V and 9 from J; bases not matched to a gene: 22.

This clonotype was seen a handful of times. The CDR3 DNA sequence: TGTGCCAGCAGCACTACTGGACAGCGGGGCTACGAGCAGTACTTC. Translation: CASSTTGQRGYEQYF. V is TRBV12-3 or TRBV12-4 and J is TRBJ2-7; tentative D call: TRBD2 (7 bases). V was shortened by 6 bases and J by 3 bases, with 18 bases between the two germline ends. The CDR3 runs 15 residues.

This chain connects TRBV5-5 to TRBJ2-1; D ambiguous. Germline CDR1 and CDR2: SGHKS and YYEKEE (reference sequence). The CDR3 covers 16 residues. Trimming pared 5 bases from V and 1 base from J, leaving 16 bases between. The CDR3 sequence is CASSLPWVESYNEQFF. CDR3 in DNA: TGTGCCAGCAGTCTCCCTTGGGTAGAGTCCTACAATGAGCAGTTCTTC.

The chain couples TRBV4-2 to TRBJ2-3, with no clear D. V lost 0 bases to trimming and J lost 3 bases, with 10 bases between them. Germline assignment: CDR1 LGHNA and CDR2 YNFKEQ. The CDR3 totals 15 residues. The CDR3 DNA reads TGTGCCAGCAGCCAAGATCAAGTCGGGACAGATACGCAGTATTTT. This encodes CASSQDQVGTDTQYF.

The table lists this clonotype with a few counts. V is TRBV12-3 or TRBV12-4 and J is TRBJ2-3; 7 nucleotides line up with TRBD2. V trimming: 5 bases; J trimming: 3 bases; junction bases outside the gene matches: 11. CDR3 length: 16 residues. The CDR3 reads CASSPGLAESTDTQYF. CDR3 DNA: TGTGCCAGCAGTCCCGGGCTAGCGGAGTCGACAGATACGCAGTATTTT.

This clonotype was recorded a few times. The gene calls are TRBV5-1 and TRBJ2-7; a possible D gene is TRBD1 (5 bases). Germline V gives CDR1 SGHRS, CDR2 YFSETQ. V was shortened by 0 bases and J by 2 bases, with 9 bases between the two germline ends. The CDR3 loop spans 14 amino acids. CDR3 amino acids: CASSLDIRAYEQYF. The CDR3 DNA sequence: TGCGCCAGCAGCTTGGACATCAGGGCCTACGAGCAGTACTTC.

The chain links TRBV2 to TRBJ2-3, with 8 positions matching TRBD1. CDR3 length equals 14 residues. V lost 7 bases to trimming and J lost 5 bases; unmatched junction nucleotides: 8. Germline-derived CDR1 and CDR2 are SNHLY and FYNNEI. CDR3 coding DNA: TGTGCCAGCAACCGGGACAGGTGGGGAGATACGCAGTATTTT. Protein: CASNRDRWGDTQYF.

This clonotype was seen a handful of times. The chain is built from TRBV9 and TRBJ2-3; D tentatively fits TRBD1 or TRBD2 (5 bases each). Germline CDR1 and CDR2: SGDLS and YYNGEE. The ends were cut back, 3 bases at V and 0 bases at J, with 11 bases in the middle. This CDR3 contains 15 residues. CDR3 region: CASSARDGSTDTQYF. In DNA, the CDR3 is TGTGCCAGCAGCGCCCGGGACGGCAGCACAGATACGCAGTATTTT.

The chain combines TRBV5-1 with TRBJ2-7; the D gene is possibly TRBD2 (5 bases). V lost 4 bases and J 7 bases, leaving 24 bases between the germline ends. The CDR3 has 16 amino acids. Per the germline V gene, CDR1 is SGHRS and CDR2 is YFSETQ. The CDR3 protein is CASSPTGSGKVEEQYF. The CDR3 DNA reads as TGCGCCAGCAGCCCGACGGGGTCGGGCAAGGTCGAGGAGCAGTACTTC. Filled out from reference TRBV5-1 and TRBJ2-7, the complete variable domain reads KAGVTQTPRYLIKTRGQQVTLSCSPISGHRSVSWYQQTPGQGLQFLFEYFSETQRNKGNFPGRFSGRQFSNSRSEMNVSTLELGDSALYLCASSPTGSGKVEEQYFGPGTRLTVT.

This clonotype was observed a few times. J is TRBJ2-3 and V is TRBV29-1; the D is unclear. In germline, CDR1 is SQVTM, CDR2 ANQGSEA. The ends were cut back, 4 bases at V and 3 bases at J, with 23 bases in the middle. The CDR3 runs 17 residues. CDR3 loop: CSVVILGWSHFTDTQYF. DNA for the CDR3: TGCAGCGTTGTTATTCTTGGGTGGAGCCACTTTACAGATACGCAGTATTTT.

This clonotype was recorded a few times. The genes are TRBV29-1 and TRBJ2-1, with a possible D match to TRBD1 (6 bases). Germline lookup yields CDR1 SQVTM and CDR2 ANQGSEA. This CDR3 has 12 amino acids. The V gene lost 7 bases and the J gene lost 3 bases, with 10 bases spanning the gap. The chain's CDR3 is CSGQTGYNEQFF. The CDR3 nucleotides read TGCAGCGGACAGACAGGCTACAATGAGCAGTTCTTC.

The chain carries TRBV18 and TRBJ2-1; D remains unclear. The CDR3 consists of 11 residues. Germline CDR1 KGHSH, CDR2 LQKENI. Trimming stripped 9 bases from V and 5 bases from J, with 8 bases between. Here the CDR3 DNA reads TGTGCCAGTTGCGAAGACAATGAGCAGTTCTTC. Its translation is CASCEDNEQFF.

This clonotype was observed a few times. The CDR3, as DNA: TGCAGTGCTAGATCCGGACAGGACTACGAGCAGTACTTC. Amino acids: CSARSGQDYEQYF. The chain links TRBV20-1 to TRBJ2-7; 7 bases agree with TRBD1. The germline CDR1 and CDR2 sequences are DFQATT and SNEGSKA (reference sequence). The CDR3 covers 13 residues. V was clipped by 2 bases and J by 3 bases; unmatched bases: 4.

The chain uses TRBV4-3 and TRBJ2-2; D gene ambiguous. Germline V gene sequence: CDR1 LGHNA, CDR2 YSLEER. There are 14 residues in the CDR3. V was cut by 0 bases and J by 6 bases, with 8 bases left in between. The CDR3 nucleotides are TGCGCCAGCAGCCAAGATCACAACCCCGGGGAGCTGTTTTTT. Its protein is CASSQDHNPGELFF.

The J gene is TRBJ2-2, the V gene TRBV11-2; D unclear. The V end lost 0 bases, the J end lost 9 bases, and 8 bases lay between the germline ends. CDR1 and CDR2 (germline): SGHAT, FQNNGV. The CDR3 is made up of 13 amino acids. Here the CDR3 reads CASSLEVVRELFF. CDR3 bases: TGTGCCAGCAGCTTAGAGGTGGTAAGGGAGCTGTTTTTT.

This clonotype has a count of ten or more. The V call is TRBV5-1, the J call TRBJ2-2; D is uncertain. Germline V lookup: CDR1 SGHRS, CDR2 YFSETQ. Trimming shortened V by 6 bases and J by 3 bases, and 15 bases separated the two germline ends. The CDR3 is 15 amino acids. CDR3 region: CASKLRAIDTGELFF. Here the CDR3 DNA reads TGCGCCAGCAAGTTAAGGGCTATAGACACCGGGGAGCTGTTTTTT.

The genes are TRBV20-1 and TRBJ1-4; D unresolved. V was shortened by 1 base and J by 4 bases, with 13 bases between the two germline ends. Germline V gives CDR1 DFQATT, CDR2 SNEGSKA (reference sequence). There are 15 residues in the CDR3. The CDR3 reads CSARGGPGLNEKLFF. In DNA form, the CDR3 reads TGCAGTGCTAGAGGTGGGCCCGGACTTAATGAAAAACTGTTTTTT.

This clonotype has more than one count but fewer than ten. The chain combines TRBV12-3 or TRBV12-4 with TRBJ2-4, with unresolved D. CDR3 length equals 14 residues. The ends were cut back, 5 bases at V and 0 bases at J, with 8 bases in the middle. CDR3 nucleotides: TGTGCCAGCAGTCCAGAGCTAGCCAAAAACATTCAGTACTTC. Encoded protein: CASSPELAKNIQYF.

This clonotype has more than one count but fewer than ten. This chain uses TRBV2 with TRBJ2-3; no clear D. The CDR3 totals 15 residues. Germline V CDR1 and CDR2: SNHLY, FYNNEI. Trimming took off 4 bases at V and 2 bases at J, with 13 bases between the two ends. CDR3: CASSAVGRDTDTQYF. CDR3 nucleotides: TGTGCCAGCAGTGCCGTGGGTCGAGACACAGATACGCAGTATTTT.

The chain uses TRBV20-1 and TRBJ2-1; 7 bases align to TRBD1. The CDR3 is 12 residues long. V dropped 5 bases and J dropped 7; count of bases not matched to a gene: 5. From germline, CDR1 is DFQATT and CDR2 SNEGSKA (reference sequence). CDR3 sequence: CSAGTVRNEQFF. The CDR3 coding sequence is TGCAGTGCTGGGACAGTTCGAAATGAGCAGTTCTTC.

This clonotype has just a few counts. The chain carries TRBV5-1 and TRBJ2-7; D possibly matches TRBD1 or TRBD2 (6 bases each). The germline gives CDR1 SGHRS, CDR2 YFSETQ. CDR3 size: 14 residues. Trimming removed 1 base at V and 2 bases at J, with 10 bases between. This chain's CDR3 is CASSLSGATYEQYF. The CDR3 DNA reads TGCGCCAGCAGCTTGTCGGGGGCAACCTACGAGCAGTACTTC.

V usage is TRBV12-3 or TRBV12-4 and J usage is TRBJ2-3, with 8 positions matching TRBD2. Germline trimming cut 5 bases from V and 5 bases from J; bases unmatched to any gene: 9. The CDR3 totals 15 residues. CDR3 coding DNA: TGTGCCAGCAGTCTCTATAGCGGGGCGGGAGATACGCAGTATTTT. Encoded protein: CASSLYSGAGDTQYF.